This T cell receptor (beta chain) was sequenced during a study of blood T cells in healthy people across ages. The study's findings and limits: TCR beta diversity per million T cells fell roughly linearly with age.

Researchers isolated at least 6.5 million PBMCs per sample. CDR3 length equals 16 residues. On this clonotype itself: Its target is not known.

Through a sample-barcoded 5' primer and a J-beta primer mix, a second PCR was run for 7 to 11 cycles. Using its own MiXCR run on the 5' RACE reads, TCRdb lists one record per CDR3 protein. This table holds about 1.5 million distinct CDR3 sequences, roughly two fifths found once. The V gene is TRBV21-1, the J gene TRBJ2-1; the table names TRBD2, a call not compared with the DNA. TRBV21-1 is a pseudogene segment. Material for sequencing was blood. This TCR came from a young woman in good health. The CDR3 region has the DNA TGTACCAGCAGCAATTTCTTGGGCCCGCTGGGCAATGAGCAGTTCTTC. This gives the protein CTSSNFLGPLGNEQFF.